Detailed here is one T cell receptor (beta chain). Its matching antigen is unknown. CDR1 is MNHEY, CDR2 SMNVEV, per germline (reference sequence). This CDR3 comprises 16 residues. V lost 7 bases, J lost 0 bases, and 15 bases lay in between. The data belong to a study of siplizumab effects on memory and regulatory T cells. General observations from the study: Reactions containing siplizumab showed mappable alloreactive CD4+ clones averaging roughly 66% Treg-derived, versus 25% to 30% in controls.

The repertoire was sequenced with immunoSEQ multiplex PCR; TCRdb's copy has only in-frame clones and lacks some. The sample holds about 50,000 clones; over 75% are singletons and the top ten take under 0.35%. Input material: naive CD8+ T cells sorted from blood. The clonotype comes from a human donor in good health. This chain uses TRBV27 with TRBJ2-2, with a tentative D call TRBD1 (5 bases). CDR3 sequence (DNA): TGTGCCAGCACCCCCCAGCACAGGTCGAACACCGGGGAGCTGTTTTTT. Residues: CASTPQHRSNTGELFF.